This T cell receptor (beta chain) was profiled in a study of T cell responses to AZD1222 COVID-19 vaccine. Regarding this clone: The antigen remains undetermined.

Generated by immunoSEQ multiplex PCR, the TCRdb table keeps only in-frame clones and is missing some. This table has 250,000 to 300,000 clones, 94% appearing once. Findings and caveats of the study: Elevations in Spike-specific TCR breadth and depth followed administration of two AZD1222 doses.

The CDR3 sequence is 14 residues long. CDR1 is SNHLY, CDR2 FYNNEI, per germline. V was trimmed by 3 bases and J by 6 bases, leaving 11 bases between them. This TCR derives from an adult who received the AZD1222 COVID-19 vaccine. The sequencing here drew on peripheral blood, taken 28 days after the second AZD1222 dose. V gene TRBV2 combines with J gene TRBJ2-2; no definite D call. Here the CDR3 DNA reads TGTGCCAGCAGTGAGGAAGTTGCGGCCGGGGAGCTGTTTTTT. Translating it yields CASSEEVAAGELFF.